These 18 T cell receptor beta chains were all obtained from the same sample, sequenced in a study of blood T cell repertoires in COVID-19. Clones were sequenced by immunoSEQ multiplex PCR, and TCRdb holds only the in-frame ones, with some missing. This table holds about 260,000 clones, around nine tenths found once. The sequencing input was peripheral blood. All receptors derive from a man aged 40-55 years who had recovered from COVID-19.

The chain is built from TRBV19 and TRBJ1-4, with TRBD1 matching over 9 bases. Germline V gene data show CDR1 as LNHDA and CDR2 as SQIVND (reference sequence). The ends lost 5 bases at V and 5 bases at J; junction bases unmatched: 6. This CDR3 is 15 amino acids long. The DNA of the CDR3 is TGTGCCAGTAGTCCCTACAGGGGGCTAAATGAAAAACTGTTTTTT. Its protein is CASSPYRGLNEKLFF.

To note about this clone: The same CDR3 arises from other DNA sequences in this sample as well. The chain uses TRBV29-1 and TRBJ1-5; perhaps TRBD1 as D (5 bases). CDR1 SQVTM and CDR2 ANQGSEA come from the germline V gene. The V gene lost 4 bases and the J gene lost 3 bases, with 7 bases spanning the gap. The CDR3 contains 12 residues. In nucleotides, the CDR3 is TGCAGCGTTGCGGGGGACAATCAGCCCCAGCATTTT. This translates into CSVAGDNQPQHF.

The CDR3 loop reads CASSLIGEDTQYF. CDR3 in DNA: TGCGCCAGCAGCTTAATAGGAGAGGATACGCAGTATTTT. The V call is TRBV5-1, the J call TRBJ2-3; D is ambiguous. There are 13 residues in the CDR3. V shed 2 bases and J shed 6 bases, with 10 bases lying between them. The germline V gene encodes CDR1 SGHRS and CDR2 YFSETQ.

This clone was seen just once. This chain connects TRBV4-3 to TRBJ2-7; 7 bases agree with TRBD2. The V and J ends lost 4 bases and 7 bases, in that order; junction bases with no gene match: 1. CDR1 is LGHNA, CDR2 YSLEER, per germline. This CDR3 is 11 amino acids long. CDR3 sequence reads: CASSLGGEQYF. The DNA of the CDR3 is TGCGCCAGCAGCCTCGGGGGGGAGCAGTACTTC.

The chain links TRBV5-1 to TRBJ1-1; weak D call: TRBD1 (6 bases). V was pared by 2 bases and J by 7 bases, with 15 bases between. CDR1 and CDR2 from the germline V gene are SGHRS and YFSETQ. The CDR3 totals 14 residues. This CDR3 is CASSLGTRKIEAFF. DNA for the CDR3: TGCGCCAGCAGCTTAGGGACACGGAAGATTGAAGCTTTCTTT.

The CDR3 sequence: CASSQDRGGQPQHF. CDR3 in DNA: TGCGCCAGCAGCCAAGACAGGGGGGGACAGCCCCAGCATTTT. The chain recombines TRBV5-1 with TRBJ1-5, with TRBD1 matching 9 bases. This CDR3 is built from 14 residues. Trimming took 4 bases from V and 7 from J; bases not matched to a gene: 6. The germline V gene encodes CDR1 SGHRS and CDR2 YFSETQ. Supplemented by reference TRBV5-1 and TRBJ1-5, the full variable domain reads KAGVTQTPRYLIKTRGQQVTLSCSPISGHRSVSWYQQTPGQGLQFLFEYFSETQRNKGNFPGRFSGRQFSNSRSEMNVSTLELGDSALYLCASSQDRGGQPQHFGDGTRLSIL.

The rearrangement joins TRBV24-1 to TRBJ2-3; a possible D gene is TRBD2 (6 bases). V was cut by 3 bases and J by 3 bases, with 6 bases left in between. This CDR3 contains 13 residues. Germline CDR1 and CDR2: KGHDR and SFDVKD. CDR3 sequence (DNA): TGTGCCACCAGTGATGGGGGGACAGATACGCAGTATTTT. It specifies CATSDGGTDTQYF.

This sequence joins TRBV2 and TRBJ2-5, with D perhaps matching TRBD2 (5 bases). V was shortened by 7 bases and J by 1 base, with 10 bases between the two germline ends. CDR3 length equals 13 residues. Germline values: CDR1 SNHLY, CDR2 FYNNEI. This CDR3 is CASIARAQETQYF. The DNA for the CDR3 is TGTGCCAGCATTGCGCGGGCCCAAGAGACCCAGTACTTC.

V usage is TRBV19 and J usage is TRBJ2-2; D is unclear. CDR1 and CDR2 from the germline V gene are LNHDA and SQIVND (reference sequence). The V end lost 2 bases, the J end lost 4 bases, and 5 bases lay between the germline ends. CDR3 length: 13 residues. CDR3 sequence: CASSIYGTGELFF. The CDR3 DNA follows: TGTGCCAGTAGTATATACGGCACCGGGGAGCTGTTTTTT.

V gene TRBV10-3 combines with J gene TRBJ2-3; a possible D gene is TRBD1 (7 bases). Between the trimmed V and J ends, which lost 8 bases and 0 bases, there was a span of 12 bases. Germline V gives CDR1 ENHRY, CDR2 SYGVKD. This CDR3 is 14 amino acids long. For the CDR3, the DNA is TGTGCCATCGCGGGACAGATTAGCACAGATACGCAGTATTTT. Its translation is CAIAGQISTDTQYF.

This rearrangement joins TRBV30 to TRBJ1-1, with 9 bases lining up with TRBD1. This CDR3 spans 16 amino acids. Germline assignment: CDR1 GTSNPN and CDR2 SVGIG (reference sequence). With V trimmed by 3 bases and J by 4 bases, 12 bases remained unmatched. The CDR3: CAWRERYTGGRTEAFF. The CDR3 coding sequence is TGTGCCTGGAGAGAAAGATATACAGGGGGCCGCACTGAAGCTTTCTTT.

The chain uses TRBV7-6 and TRBJ2-3; the match to TRBD1 covers 9 bases. The CDR3 is 15 residues long. Germline V gives CDR1 SGHVS, CDR2 FNYEAQ. J was trimmed by 8 bases and V by 0 bases; bases with no gene match: 6. For the CDR3, the DNA is TGTGCCAGCAGCTTAGCTTTCGGACAGGGGAGTACGCAGTATTTT. It yields the protein CASSLAFGQGSTQYF.

The CDR3 DNA sequence: TGTGCCAGCAGTGAAGCGCCACAGGGCGGACGCAATCAGCCCCAGCATTTT. This encodes CASSEAPQGGRNQPQHF. The chain couples TRBV6-1 to TRBJ1-5; D is perhaps TRBD1 (6 bases). V was shortened by 0 bases and J by 2 bases, with 14 bases between the two germline ends. The CDR3 loop spans 17 amino acids. Germline V gene data show CDR1 as MNHNS and CDR2 as SASEGT.

This chain links TRBV7-8 with TRBJ1-2; 9 bases align to TRBD1. Per the germline V gene, CDR1 is SGHVS and CDR2 is FQNEAQ. The CDR3 spans 15 residues. After removal of 4 bases from V and 4 bases from J, the junction contained 7 bases not matched to a gene. The CDR3 coding sequence is TGTGCCAGCAGCTCCACAGGGGGCAACGTCTATGGCTACACCTTC. Its translation: CASSSTGGNVYGYTF.

The rearrangement uses TRBV6-1 and TRBJ2-4; a possible D gene is TRBD1 (5 bases). This CDR3 contains 16 residues. Germline CDR1 reads MNHNS; CDR2 reads SASEGT. Deletions cut 2 bases from V and 1 base from J, with 12 bases between. The CDR3 DNA reads TGTGCCAGCAGTGAACCCAGGGCCAAGGCCAAAAACATTCAGTACTTC. Its translation: CASSEPRAKAKNIQYF.

The rearrangement uses TRBV6-6 and TRBJ2-2; D uncertain. V was clipped by 2 bases and J by 6 bases, with 10 bases between them. The germline V gene encodes CDR1 MNHNY and CDR2 SVGAGI (reference sequence). This CDR3 is 14 amino acids long. The CDR3: CASSYRELAGELFF. The CDR3 DNA sequence: TGTGCCAGCAGTTACAGAGAATTGGCCGGGGAGCTGTTTTTT.

The chain recombines TRBV10-3 with TRBJ2-5; 9 bases fit TRBD1. The CDR3 consists of 14 residues. Germline trimming cut 11 bases from V and 5 bases from J; bases unmatched to any gene: 12. Per germline, CDR1 ENHRY and CDR2 SYGVKD. The CDR3 spells CASNGGTGYETQYF. The CDR3 DNA is TGTGCCTCCAATGGGGGGACAGGGTACGAGACCCAGTACTTC.

The chain couples TRBV6-5 to TRBJ1-2; D perhaps matches TRBD1 (5 bases). Germline CDR1 reads MNHEY; CDR2 reads SVGAGI. The CDR3 has 15 amino acids. The V end lost 8 bases, the J end lost 4 bases, and 20 bases lay between the germline ends. The CDR3 is CASRPETGRSYGYTF. The DNA of the CDR3 is TGTGCCAGCCGTCCAGAAACAGGACGCTCCTATGGCTACACCTTC.